A selection of T cell receptor beta chains follows, all from one sample in a study of control samples from healthy donors and cancer patients. Produced via immunoSEQ multiplex PCR; TCRdb's table is partial and in-frame only. The top ten clones hold 2% to 2.5% of a sample with tens of thousands of clones, over 75% of them seen once. The source material was PBMCs. These receptors were collected from a woman between 50 and 59 years old with head and neck cancer. CDR3s leave out the opening cysteine and the closing phenylalanine or tryptophan. Each record gives: V gene, J gene, D gene, CDR3 protein. The D gene is left open where the match is weak.

>TRBV6-5|TRBJ1-5|.
ASSRTVSNQPQH
>TRBV27|TRBJ2-1|.
ASSLDRSHYNEQF
>TRBV7-6|TRBJ2-7|TRBD1
ASSRQGGAAKEQY
>TRBV7-6|TRBJ1-1|.
ASSPHPDRNTEAF
>TRBV12-3/TRBV12-4|TRBJ2-1|TRBD1
ASSPQGNEQF
>TRBV6-1|TRBJ2-5|TRBD2
ASSERGGYETQY
>TRBV6-6|TRBJ2-6|TRBD1
ASSRDRVSFGANVLT
>TRBV25-1|TRBJ1-5|TRBD1
ASRQGANQPQH
>TRBV19|TRBJ2-7|.
ASSIPRASEQY
>TRBV7-2|TRBJ2-3|.
ASSLGTTYSTDTQY
>TRBV9|TRBJ1-1|.
ASSVWGNTEAF
>TRBV2|TRBJ1-5|TRBD1
ASSPQGNSNQPQH
>TRBV7-9|TRBJ1-3|.
ASSRGSGAAGLNTIY
>TRBV5-5|TRBJ1-3|.
TSGGSAGNTIY
>TRBV6-2/TRBV6-3|TRBJ2-1|TRBD2
ASSYSTASGGHNEQF
>TRBV5-1|TRBJ1-1|.
ASSLLGQAMNTEAF